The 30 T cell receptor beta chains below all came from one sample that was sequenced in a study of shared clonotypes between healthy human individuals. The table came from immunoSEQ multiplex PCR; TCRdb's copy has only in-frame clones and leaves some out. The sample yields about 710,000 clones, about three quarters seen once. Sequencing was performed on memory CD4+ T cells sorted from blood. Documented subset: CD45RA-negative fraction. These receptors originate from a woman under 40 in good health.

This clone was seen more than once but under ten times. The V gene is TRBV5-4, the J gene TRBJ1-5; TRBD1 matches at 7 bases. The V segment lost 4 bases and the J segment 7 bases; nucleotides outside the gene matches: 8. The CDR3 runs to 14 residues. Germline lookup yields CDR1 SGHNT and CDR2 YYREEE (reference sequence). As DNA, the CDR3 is TGTGCCAGCAGCCGCGACAGGGAGGGACAGCCCCAGCATTTT. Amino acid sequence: CASSRDREGQPQHF. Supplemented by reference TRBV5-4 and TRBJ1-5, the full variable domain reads ETGVTQSPTHLIKTRGQQVTLRCSSQSGHNTVSWYQQALGQGPQFIFQYYREEENGRGNFPPRFSGLQFPNYSSELNVNALELDDSALYLCASSRDREGQPQHFGDGTRLSIL.

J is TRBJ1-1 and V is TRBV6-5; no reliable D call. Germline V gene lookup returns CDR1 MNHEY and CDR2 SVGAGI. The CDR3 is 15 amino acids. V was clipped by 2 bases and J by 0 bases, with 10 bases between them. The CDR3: CASSYRPGLNTEAFF. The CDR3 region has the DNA TGTGCCAGCAGTTACCGGCCGGGCCTGAACACTGAAGCTTTCTTT.

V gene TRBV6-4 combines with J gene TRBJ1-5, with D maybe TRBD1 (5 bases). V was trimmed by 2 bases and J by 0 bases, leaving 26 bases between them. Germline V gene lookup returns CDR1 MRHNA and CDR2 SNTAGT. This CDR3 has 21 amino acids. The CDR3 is CASSDQAAGYSGRNSNQPQHF. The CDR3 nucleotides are TGTGCCAGCAGTGACCAAGCCGCCGGATATTCAGGGAGGAATAGCAATCAGCCCCAGCATTTT.

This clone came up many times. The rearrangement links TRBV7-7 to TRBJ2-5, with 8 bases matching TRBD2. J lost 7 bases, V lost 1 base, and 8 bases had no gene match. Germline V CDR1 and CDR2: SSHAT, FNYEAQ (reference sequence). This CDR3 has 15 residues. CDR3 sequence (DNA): TGTGCCAGCAGCTTAGAGTCAGCGGGGGTGGGGACCCAGTACTTC. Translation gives CASSLESAGVGTQYF.

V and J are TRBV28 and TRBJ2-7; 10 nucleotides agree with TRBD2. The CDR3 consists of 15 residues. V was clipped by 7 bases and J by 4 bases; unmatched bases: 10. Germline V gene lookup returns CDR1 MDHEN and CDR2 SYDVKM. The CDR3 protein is CASITGSSGSYEQYF. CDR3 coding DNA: TGTGCCAGCATCACTGGGTCTAGCGGGAGTTACGAGCAGTACTTC.

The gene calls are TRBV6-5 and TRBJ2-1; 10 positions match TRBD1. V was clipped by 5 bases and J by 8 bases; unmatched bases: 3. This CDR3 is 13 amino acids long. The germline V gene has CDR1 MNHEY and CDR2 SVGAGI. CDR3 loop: CASSQGTGDEQFF. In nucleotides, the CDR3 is TGTGCCAGCAGTCAAGGGACAGGGGATGAGCAGTTCTTC.

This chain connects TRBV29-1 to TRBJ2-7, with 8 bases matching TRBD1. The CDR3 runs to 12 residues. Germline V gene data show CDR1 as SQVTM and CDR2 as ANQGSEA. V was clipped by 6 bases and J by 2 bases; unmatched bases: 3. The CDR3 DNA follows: TGCAGCGTCTCGGGACAGGCCTACGAGCAGTACTTC. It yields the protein CSVSGQAYEQYF.

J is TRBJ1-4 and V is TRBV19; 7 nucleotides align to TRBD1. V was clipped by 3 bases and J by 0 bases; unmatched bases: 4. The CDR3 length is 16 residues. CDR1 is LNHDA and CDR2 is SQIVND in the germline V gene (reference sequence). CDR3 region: CASSMAGTATNEKLFF. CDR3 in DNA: TGTGCCAGTAGTATGGCCGGGACAGCAACTAATGAAAAACTGTTTTTT.

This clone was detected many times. CDR3 sequence reads: CASSVAQEVRGPGDNNQPQHF. Written as DNA, the CDR3 is TGTGCCAGCAGCGTAGCTCAAGAGGTGAGGGGACCGGGAGATAACAATCAGCCCCAGCATTTT. V and J are TRBV9 and TRBJ1-5; D might be TRBD1 (5 bases). V was cut by 0 bases and J by 3 bases, with 28 bases left in between. The CDR3 length is 21 residues. The germline gives CDR1 SGDLS, CDR2 YYNGEE.

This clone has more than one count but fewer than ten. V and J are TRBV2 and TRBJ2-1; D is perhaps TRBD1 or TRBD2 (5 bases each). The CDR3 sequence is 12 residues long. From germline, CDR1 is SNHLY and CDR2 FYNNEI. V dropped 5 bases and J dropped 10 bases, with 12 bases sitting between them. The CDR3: CASSWDEREQFF. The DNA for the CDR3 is TGTGCCAGCAGTTGGGACGAGAGGGAGCAGTTCTTC. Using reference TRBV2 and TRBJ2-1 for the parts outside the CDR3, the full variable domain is EPEVTQTPSHQVTQMGQEVILRCVPISNHLYFYWYRQILGQKVEFLVSFYNNEISEKSEIFDDQFSVERPDGSNFTLKIRSTKLEDSAMYFCASSWDEREQFFGPGTRLTVL.

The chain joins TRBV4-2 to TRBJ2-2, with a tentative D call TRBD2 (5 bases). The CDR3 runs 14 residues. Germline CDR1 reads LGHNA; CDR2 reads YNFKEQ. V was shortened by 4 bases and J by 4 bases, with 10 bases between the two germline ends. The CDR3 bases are TGTGCCAGCAGCCTCGGACTCAGCACCGGGGAGCTGTTTTTT. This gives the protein CASSLGLSTGELFF.

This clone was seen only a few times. The CDR3 DNA follows: TGTGCCTGGAGTGGGAACAGGGGGCGCGAGGGTTTTGGCAAAAACATTCAGTACTTC. It codes for CAWSGNRGREGFGKNIQYF. The chain combines TRBV30 with TRBJ2-4; TRBD1 matches 9 bases. Germline V gives CDR1 GTSNPN, CDR2 SVGIG (reference sequence). Trimming at V came to 1 base and at J to 3 bases, leaving 16 bases not matched to a gene. The CDR3 contains 19 residues.

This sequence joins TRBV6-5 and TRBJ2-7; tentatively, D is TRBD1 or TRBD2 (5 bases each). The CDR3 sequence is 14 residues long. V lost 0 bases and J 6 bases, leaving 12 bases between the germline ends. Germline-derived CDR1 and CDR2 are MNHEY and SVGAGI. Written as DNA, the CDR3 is TGTGCCAGCAGTTACTCCGGGACCTCGGCCGAGCAGTACTTC. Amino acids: CASSYSGTSAEQYF.

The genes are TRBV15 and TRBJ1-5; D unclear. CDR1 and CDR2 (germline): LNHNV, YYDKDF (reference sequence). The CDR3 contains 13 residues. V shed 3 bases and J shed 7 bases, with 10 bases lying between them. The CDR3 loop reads CATSRGEGQPQHF. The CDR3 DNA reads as TGTGCCACCAGCAGGGGCGAAGGACAGCCCCAGCATTTT.

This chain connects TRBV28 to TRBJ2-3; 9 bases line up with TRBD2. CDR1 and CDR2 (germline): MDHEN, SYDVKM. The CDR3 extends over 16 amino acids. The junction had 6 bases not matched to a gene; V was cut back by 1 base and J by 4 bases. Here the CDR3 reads CASSLSAGGPPDTQYF. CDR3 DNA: TGTGCCAGCAGTTTATCGGCGGGAGGGCCCCCAGATACGCAGTATTTT. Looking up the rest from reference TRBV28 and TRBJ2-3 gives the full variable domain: DVKVTQSSRYLVKRTGEKVFLECVQDMDHENMFWYRQDPGLGLRLIYFSYDVKMKEKGDIPEGYSVSREKKERFSLILESASTNQTSMYLCASSLSAGGPPDTQYFGPGTRLTVL.

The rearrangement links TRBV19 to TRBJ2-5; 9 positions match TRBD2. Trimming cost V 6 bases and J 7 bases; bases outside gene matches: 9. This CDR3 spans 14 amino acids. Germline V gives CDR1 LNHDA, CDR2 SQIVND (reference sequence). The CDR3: CASSVVAGEGTQYF. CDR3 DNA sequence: TGTGCCAGTAGCGTGGTAGCGGGAGAAGGGACCCAGTACTTC.

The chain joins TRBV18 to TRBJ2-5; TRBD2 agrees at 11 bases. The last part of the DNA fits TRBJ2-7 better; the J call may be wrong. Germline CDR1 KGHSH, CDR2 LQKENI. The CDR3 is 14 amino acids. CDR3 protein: CASSPGLAGYEQYF. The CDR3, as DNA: TGTGCCAGCTCACCTGGACTAGCGGGCTACGAGCAGTACTTC.

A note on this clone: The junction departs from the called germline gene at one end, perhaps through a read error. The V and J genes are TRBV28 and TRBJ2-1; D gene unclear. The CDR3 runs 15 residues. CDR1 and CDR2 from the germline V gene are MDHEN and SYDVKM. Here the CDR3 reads CASSSSSRLAPALVF. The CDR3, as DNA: TGTGCCAGCAGTTCCTCCTCCCGTTTGGCGCCGGCGTTGGTCTTC. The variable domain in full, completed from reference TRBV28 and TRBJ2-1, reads DVKVTQSSRYLVKRTGEKVFLECVQDMDHENMFWYRQDPGLGLRLIYFSYDVKMKEKGDIPEGYSVSREKKERFSLILESASTNQTSMYLCASSSSSRLAPALVFGPGTRLTVL.

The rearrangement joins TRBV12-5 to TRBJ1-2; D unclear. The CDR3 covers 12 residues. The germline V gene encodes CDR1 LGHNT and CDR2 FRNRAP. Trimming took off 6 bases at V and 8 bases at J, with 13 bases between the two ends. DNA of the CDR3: TGTGCTAGTGGACTCGAGGGTCGGGGCTACACCTTC. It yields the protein CASGLEGRGYTF.

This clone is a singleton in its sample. The CDR3 DNA follows: TGTGCCAGCTCACCACCCGGGGGGGGCAATCAGCCCCAGCATTTT. Its translation is CASSPPGGGNQPQHF. V and J are TRBV18 and TRBJ1-5; tentatively, D is TRBD1 (5 bases). V was trimmed by 0 bases and J by 2 bases, leaving 8 bases between them. Germline loops: CDR1 KGHSH, CDR2 LQKENI. This CDR3 has 15 amino acids. Using reference TRBV18 and TRBJ1-5 for the parts outside the CDR3, the full variable domain is NAGVMQNPRHLVRRRGQEARLRCSPMKGHSHVYWYRQLPEEGLKFMVYLQKENIIDESGMPKERFSAEFPKEGPSILRIQQVVRGDSAAYFCASSPPGGGNQPQHFGDGTRLSIL.

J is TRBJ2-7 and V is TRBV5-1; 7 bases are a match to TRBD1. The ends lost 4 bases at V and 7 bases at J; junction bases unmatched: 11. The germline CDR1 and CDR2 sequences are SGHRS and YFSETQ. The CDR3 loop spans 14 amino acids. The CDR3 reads CASSEDRLGREQYF. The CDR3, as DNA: TGCGCCAGCAGCGAGGACAGGCTAGGTCGGGAGCAGTACTTC.

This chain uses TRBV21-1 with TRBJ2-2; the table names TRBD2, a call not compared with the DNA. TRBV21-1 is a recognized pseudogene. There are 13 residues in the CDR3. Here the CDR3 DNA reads TGTGCCAGGGCGTGTGGCGGAACCGGGGAGCTGTTTTTT. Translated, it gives CARACGGTGELFF.

CDR3 nucleotide sequence: TGTGCCTCCCGTTGGGGGCAGGGGGCGAACGAGCAGTACTTC. This encodes CASRWGQGANEQYF. The gene calls are TRBV10-3 and TRBJ2-7, with 8 bases aligning to TRBD1. The CDR3 runs 14 residues. CDR1 and CDR2 from the germline V gene are ENHRY and SYGVKD. V shed 11 bases and J 5 bases; nucleotides not matched to a gene: 14.

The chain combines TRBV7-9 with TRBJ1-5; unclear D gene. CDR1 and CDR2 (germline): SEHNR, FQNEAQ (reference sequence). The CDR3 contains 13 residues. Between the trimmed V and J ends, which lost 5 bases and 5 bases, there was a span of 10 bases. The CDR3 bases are TGTGCCAGCAGCGAGGGTGGGCATCAGCCCCAGCATTTT. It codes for CASSEGGHQPQHF.

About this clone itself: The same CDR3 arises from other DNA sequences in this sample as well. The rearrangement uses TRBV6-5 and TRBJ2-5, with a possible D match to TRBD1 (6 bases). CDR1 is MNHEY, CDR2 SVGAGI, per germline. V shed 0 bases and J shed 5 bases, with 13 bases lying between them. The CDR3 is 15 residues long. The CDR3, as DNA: TGTGCCAGCAGTTACTCTGCAGGGGTGGGCGAGACCCAGTACTTC. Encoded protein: CASSYSAGVGETQYF.

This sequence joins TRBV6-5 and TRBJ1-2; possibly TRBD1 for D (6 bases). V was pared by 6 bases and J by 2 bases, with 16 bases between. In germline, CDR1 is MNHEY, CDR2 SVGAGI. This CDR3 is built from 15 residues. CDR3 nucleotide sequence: TGTGCCAGCAGCCGGAAGAGTACAGGGAACTATGGCTACACCTTC. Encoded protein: CASSRKSTGNYGYTF.

CDR3 sequence (DNA): TGTGCCAGCTCACTTCAGGGACGCAATCAGCCCCAGCATTTT. Residues: CASSLQGRNQPQHF. This sequence joins TRBV18 and TRBJ1-5; D perhaps matches TRBD1 (5 bases). The length of the CDR3 is 14 residues. CDR1 KGHSH and CDR2 LQKENI come from the germline V gene. The V end was cut by 4 bases, the J end by 2 bases, with 9 bases between.

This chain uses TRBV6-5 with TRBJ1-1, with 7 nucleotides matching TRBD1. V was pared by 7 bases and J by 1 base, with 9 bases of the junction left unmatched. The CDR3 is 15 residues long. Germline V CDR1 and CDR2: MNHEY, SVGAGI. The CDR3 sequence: CASNEAGQANTEAFF. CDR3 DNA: TGTGCCAGCAACGAAGCCGGACAGGCGAACACTGAAGCTTTCTTT.

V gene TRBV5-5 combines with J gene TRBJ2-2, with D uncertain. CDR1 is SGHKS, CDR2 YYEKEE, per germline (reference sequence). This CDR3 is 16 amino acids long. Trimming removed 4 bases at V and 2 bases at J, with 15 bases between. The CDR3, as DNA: TGTGCCAGCAGCCTTGGGCTGGTTGACAACACCGGGGAGCTGTTTTTT. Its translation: CASSLGLVDNTGELFF.

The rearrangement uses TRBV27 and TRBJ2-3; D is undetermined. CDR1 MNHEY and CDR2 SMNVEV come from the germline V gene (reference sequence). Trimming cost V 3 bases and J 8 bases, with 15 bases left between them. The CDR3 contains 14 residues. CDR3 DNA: TGTGCCAGCAGTTTCGTAGGCCTTTACGGTACGCAGTATTTT. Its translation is CASSFVGLYGTQYF.